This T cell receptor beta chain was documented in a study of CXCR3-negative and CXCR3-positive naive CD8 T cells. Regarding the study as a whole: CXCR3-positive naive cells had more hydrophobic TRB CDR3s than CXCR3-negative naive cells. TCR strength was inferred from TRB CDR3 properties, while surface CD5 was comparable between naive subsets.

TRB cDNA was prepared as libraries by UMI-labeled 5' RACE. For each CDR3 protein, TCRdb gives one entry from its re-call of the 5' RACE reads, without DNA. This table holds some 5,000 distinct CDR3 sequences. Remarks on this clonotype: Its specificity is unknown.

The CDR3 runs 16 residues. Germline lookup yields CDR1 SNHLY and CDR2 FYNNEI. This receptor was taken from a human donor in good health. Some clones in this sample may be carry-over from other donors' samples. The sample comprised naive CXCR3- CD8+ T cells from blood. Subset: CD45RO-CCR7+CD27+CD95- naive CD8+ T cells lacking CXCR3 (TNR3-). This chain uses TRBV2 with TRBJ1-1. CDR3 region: CASSEYFGTAPQEAFF.